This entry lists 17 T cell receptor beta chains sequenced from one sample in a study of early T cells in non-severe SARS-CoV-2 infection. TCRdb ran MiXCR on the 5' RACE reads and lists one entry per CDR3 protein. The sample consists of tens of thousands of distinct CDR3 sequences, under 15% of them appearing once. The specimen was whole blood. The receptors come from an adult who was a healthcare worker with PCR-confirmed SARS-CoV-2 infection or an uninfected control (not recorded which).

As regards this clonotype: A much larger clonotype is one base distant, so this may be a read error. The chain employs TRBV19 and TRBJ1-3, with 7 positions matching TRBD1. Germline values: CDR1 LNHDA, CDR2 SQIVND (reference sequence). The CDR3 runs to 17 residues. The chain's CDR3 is CASSISGGAYSENTIYF. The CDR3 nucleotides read TGTGCCAGTAGTATTTCAGGGGGTGCTTACTCTGAAAACACCATATATTTT.

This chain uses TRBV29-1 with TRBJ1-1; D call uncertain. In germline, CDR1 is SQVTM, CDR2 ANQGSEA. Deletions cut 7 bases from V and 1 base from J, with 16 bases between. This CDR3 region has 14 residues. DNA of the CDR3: TGCAGCGGGAGGAGGGAGGATACGAACACTGAAGCTTTCTTT. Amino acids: CSGRREDTNTEAFF.

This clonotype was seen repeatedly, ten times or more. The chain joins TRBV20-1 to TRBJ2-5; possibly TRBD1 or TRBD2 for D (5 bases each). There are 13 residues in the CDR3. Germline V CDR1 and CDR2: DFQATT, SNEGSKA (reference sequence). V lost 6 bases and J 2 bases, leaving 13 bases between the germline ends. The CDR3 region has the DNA TGCAGTGCCCTCGGGGCTACTCAAGAGACCCAGTACTTC. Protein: CSALGATQETQYF.

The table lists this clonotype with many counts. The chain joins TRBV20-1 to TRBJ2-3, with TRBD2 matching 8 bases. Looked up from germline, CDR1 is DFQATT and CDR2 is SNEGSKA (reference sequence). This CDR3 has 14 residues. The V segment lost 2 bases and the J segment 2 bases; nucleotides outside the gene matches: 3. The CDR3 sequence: CSARMRGATDTQYF. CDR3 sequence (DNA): TGCAGTGCTAGAATGCGGGGGGCCACAGATACGCAGTATTTT.

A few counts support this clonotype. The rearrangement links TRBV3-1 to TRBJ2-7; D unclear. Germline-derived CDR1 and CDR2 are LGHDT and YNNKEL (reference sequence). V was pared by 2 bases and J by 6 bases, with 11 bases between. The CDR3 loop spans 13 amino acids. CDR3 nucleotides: TGTGCCAGCAGCCAATACTCCTCCAGCGAGCAGTACTTC. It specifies CASSQYSSSEQYF.

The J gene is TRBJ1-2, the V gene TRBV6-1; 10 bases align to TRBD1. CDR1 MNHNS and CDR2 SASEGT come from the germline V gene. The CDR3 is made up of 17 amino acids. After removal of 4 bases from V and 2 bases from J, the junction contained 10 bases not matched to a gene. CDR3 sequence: CASSGFGTGVLNYGYTF. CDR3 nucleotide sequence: TGTGCCAGCAGTGGATTCGGGACAGGGGTGCTAAACTATGGCTACACCTTC.

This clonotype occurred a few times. CDR3: CASSLVQGNTGELFF. In nucleotides, the CDR3 is TGTGCCAGCAGCTTAGTACAGGGGAACACCGGGGAGCTGTTTTTT. The chain employs TRBV7-9 and TRBJ2-2, with D tentatively TRBD1 (6 bases). The CDR3 runs 15 residues. V gave up 1 base and J gave up 1 base, with 7 bases separating them. The germline CDR1 and CDR2 sequences are SEHNR and FQNEAQ (reference sequence).

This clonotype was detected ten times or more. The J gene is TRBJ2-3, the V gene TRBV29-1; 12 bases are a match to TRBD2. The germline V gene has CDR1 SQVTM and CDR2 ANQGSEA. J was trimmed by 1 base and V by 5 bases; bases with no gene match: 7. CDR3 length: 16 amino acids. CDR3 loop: CSVSGTSGLGTDTQYF. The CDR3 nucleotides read TGCAGCGTTTCTGGGACTAGCGGGCTTGGCACAGATACGCAGTATTTT.

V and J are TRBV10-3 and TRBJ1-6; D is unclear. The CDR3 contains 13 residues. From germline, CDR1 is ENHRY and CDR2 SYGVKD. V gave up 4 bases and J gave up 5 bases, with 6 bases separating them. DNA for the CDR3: TGTGCCATCAGTGGGCCCAATAATTCACCCCTCCACTTT. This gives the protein CAISGPNNSPLHF.

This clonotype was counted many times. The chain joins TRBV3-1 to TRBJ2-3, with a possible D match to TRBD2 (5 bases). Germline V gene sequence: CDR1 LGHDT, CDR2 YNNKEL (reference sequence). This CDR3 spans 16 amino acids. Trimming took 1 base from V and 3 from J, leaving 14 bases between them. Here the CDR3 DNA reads TGTGCCAGCAGCCAAGTAGGCCTAGCAGTGACAGATACGCAGTATTTT. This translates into CASSQVGLAVTDTQYF.

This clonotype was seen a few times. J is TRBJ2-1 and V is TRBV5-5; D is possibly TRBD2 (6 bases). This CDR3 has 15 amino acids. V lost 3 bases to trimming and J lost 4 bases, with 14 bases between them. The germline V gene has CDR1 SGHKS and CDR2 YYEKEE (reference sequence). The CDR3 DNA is TGTGCCAGCAGCTCCACCGGGGACTTTTACAATGAGCAGTTCTTC. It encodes CASSSTGDFYNEQFF.

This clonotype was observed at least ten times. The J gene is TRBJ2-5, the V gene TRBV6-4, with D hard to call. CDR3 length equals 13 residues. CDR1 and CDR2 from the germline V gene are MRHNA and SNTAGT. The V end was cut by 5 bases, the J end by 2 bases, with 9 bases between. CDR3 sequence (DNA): TGTGCCAGCAGTAACGGACCGCAAGAGACCCAGTACTTC. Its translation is CASSNGPQETQYF.

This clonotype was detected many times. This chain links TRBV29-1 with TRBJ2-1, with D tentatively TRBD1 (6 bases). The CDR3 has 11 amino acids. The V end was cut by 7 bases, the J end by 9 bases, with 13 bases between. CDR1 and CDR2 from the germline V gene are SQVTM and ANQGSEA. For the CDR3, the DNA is TGCAGCGGGAAACAGGGTCTTGAGCAGTTCTTC. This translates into CSGKQGLEQFF.

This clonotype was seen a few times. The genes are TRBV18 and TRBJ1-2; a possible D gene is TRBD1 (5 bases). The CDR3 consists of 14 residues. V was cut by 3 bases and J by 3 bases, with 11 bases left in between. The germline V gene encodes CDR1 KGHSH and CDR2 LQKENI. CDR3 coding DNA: TGTGCCAGCTCACCCGGGACGGATTACTATGGCTACACCTTC. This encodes CASSPGTDYYGYTF.

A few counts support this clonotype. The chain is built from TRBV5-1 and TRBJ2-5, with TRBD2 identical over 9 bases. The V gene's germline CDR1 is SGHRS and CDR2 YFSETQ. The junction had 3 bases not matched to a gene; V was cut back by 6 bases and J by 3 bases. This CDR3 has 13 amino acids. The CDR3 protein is CASNLAGEETQYF. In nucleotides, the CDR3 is TGCGCCAGCAATTTAGCGGGAGAAGAGACCCAGTACTTC.

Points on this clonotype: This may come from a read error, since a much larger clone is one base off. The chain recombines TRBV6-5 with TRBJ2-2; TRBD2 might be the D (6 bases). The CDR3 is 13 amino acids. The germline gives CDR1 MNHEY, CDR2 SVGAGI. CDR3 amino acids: CASSDTKRRELSF. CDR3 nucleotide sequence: TGTGCCAGCAGTGATACCAAACGGAGGGAGCTGTCTTTT.

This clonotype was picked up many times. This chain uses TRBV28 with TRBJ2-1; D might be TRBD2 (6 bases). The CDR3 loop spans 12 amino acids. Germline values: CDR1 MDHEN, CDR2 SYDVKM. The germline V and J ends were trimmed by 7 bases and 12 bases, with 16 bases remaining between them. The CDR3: CASTIRAGRQFF. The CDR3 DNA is TGTGCCAGCACCATCAGGGCGGGAAGGCAGTTCTTC. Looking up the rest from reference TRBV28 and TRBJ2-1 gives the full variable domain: DVKVTQSSRYLVKRTGEKVFLECVQDMDHENMFWYRQDPGLGLRLIYFSYDVKMKEKGDIPEGYSVSREKKERFSLILESASTNQTSMYLCASTIRAGRQFFGPGTRLTVL.